This T cell receptor beta chain was identified in a study of cytomegalovirus exposure and HLA in healthy donors. Study-wide context: Genetic ancestry analysis placed around four fifths of the 398 donors that were genotyped in the Caucasian-associated cluster. General study findings and limits: DRB1 showed the most TCR associations and HLA-C the fewest in a later analysis, as rates varied by HLA locus. The study put under 200 TCR beta chains on its list as cytomegalovirus-associated.

Researchers ran the PCR with 60 Vbeta and 13 Jbeta primers. The protocol was immunoSEQ multiplex PCR, while the TCRdb copy is restricted to in-frame clones and leaves out a portion. The sample has roughly 230,000 clones, 85% seen once; the top ten hold around 0.22%. In the case of this clone: The antigen is unknown.

CDR1 is SEHNR, CDR2 FQNEAQ, per germline (reference sequence). CDR3 size: 17 residues. The V segment lost 5 bases and the J segment 2 bases; nucleotides outside the gene matches: 12. Sequencing input: PBMCs. The chain couples TRBV7-9 to TRBJ2-5, with 9 bases lining up with TRBD1. The sequence derives from a girl aged 2-10 years in good health and CMV-seronegative. As DNA, the CDR3 is TGTGCCAGCAGCCCGGGACAGGGCGGTAAGCTACAAGAGACCCAGTACTTC. Translating gives CASSPGQGGKLQETQYF.